The entry below describes one TCR beta chain. The CDR3 runs 15 residues. The entry originates in a study of blood T cell repertoires in COVID-19. For the study at large: The samples span acute and convalescent COVID-19 from the United States, Italy and Spain. PBMCs, B-cell-depleted T cells, or T cells were the source of the cDNA or gDNA that made up the material.

In the original workflow: From reference gene primer amplification, estimates of nucleated cell counts were derived. Sequencing used immunoSEQ multiplex PCR; TCRdb keeps in-frame clones, though not all of them. The DNA was the basis for D and trimming; V, J and clone size are from that table. The sample has about 100,000 clones, around 83% seen once. Sequences were obtained from peripheral blood. This TCR came from a man between 65 and 85 years old with acute or convalescent COVID-19. The gene calls are TRBV21-1 and TRBJ2-1; the table's TRBD1 call for D was not verified on the DNA. TRBV21-1 is reported as a pseudogene. The DNA for the CDR3 is TGTGCCAGCCGAAAAGGACAGTCCCTGATGGATGAGCAGTTCTTC. Its protein product is CASRKGQSLMDEQFF.